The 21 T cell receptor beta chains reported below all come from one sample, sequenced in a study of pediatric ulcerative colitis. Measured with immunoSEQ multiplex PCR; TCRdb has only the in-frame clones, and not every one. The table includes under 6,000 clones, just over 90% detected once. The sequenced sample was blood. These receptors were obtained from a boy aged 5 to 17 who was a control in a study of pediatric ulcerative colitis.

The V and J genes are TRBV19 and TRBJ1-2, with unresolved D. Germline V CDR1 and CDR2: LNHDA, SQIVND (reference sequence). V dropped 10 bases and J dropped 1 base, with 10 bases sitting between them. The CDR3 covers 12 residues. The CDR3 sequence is CATSANNYGYTF. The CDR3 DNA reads TGTGCCACCTCCGCTAATAACTATGGCTACACCTTC.

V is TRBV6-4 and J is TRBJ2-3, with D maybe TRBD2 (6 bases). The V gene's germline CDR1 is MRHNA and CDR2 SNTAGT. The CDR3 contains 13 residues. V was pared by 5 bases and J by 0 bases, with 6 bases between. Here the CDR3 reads CASSSGSTDTQYF. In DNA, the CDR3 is TGTGCCAGCAGTAGCGGGAGCACAGATACGCAGTATTTT.

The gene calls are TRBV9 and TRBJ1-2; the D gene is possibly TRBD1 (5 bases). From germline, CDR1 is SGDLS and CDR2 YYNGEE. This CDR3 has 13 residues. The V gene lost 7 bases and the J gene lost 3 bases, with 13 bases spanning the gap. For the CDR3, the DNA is TGTGCCAGCGCCGGGGGGGAGGACTATGGCTACACCTTC. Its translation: CASAGGEDYGYTF.

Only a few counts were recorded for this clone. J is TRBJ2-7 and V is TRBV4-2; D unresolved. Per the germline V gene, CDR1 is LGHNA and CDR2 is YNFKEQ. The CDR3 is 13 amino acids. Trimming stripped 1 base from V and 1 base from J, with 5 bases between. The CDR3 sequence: CASSQVGSYEQYF. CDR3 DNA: TGTGCCAGCAGCCAAGTTGGGTCCTACGAGCAGTACTTC.

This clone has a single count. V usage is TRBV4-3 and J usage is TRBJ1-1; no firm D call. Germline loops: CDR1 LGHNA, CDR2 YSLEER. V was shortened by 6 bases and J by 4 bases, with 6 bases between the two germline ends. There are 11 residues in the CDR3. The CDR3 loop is CASSYGTEAFF. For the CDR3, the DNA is TGCGCCAGCAGTTACGGCACTGAAGCTTTCTTT.

This chain's CDR3 is CASSLSGAGELFF. The CDR3 DNA sequence: TGTGCCAGCAGCTTGAGCGGTGCCGGGGAGCTGTTTTTT. This rearrangement joins TRBV11-2 to TRBJ2-2, with D tentatively TRBD2 (5 bases). The CDR3 is 13 amino acids. V gave up 3 bases and J gave up 6 bases, with 8 bases separating them. Germline V lookup: CDR1 SGHAT, CDR2 FQNNGV.

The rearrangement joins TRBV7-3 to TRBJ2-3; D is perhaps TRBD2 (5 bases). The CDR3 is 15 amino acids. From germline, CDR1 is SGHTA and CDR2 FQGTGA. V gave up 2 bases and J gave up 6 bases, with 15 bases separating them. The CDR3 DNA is TGTGCCAGCAGCTTAGGAGGTGGGGTCGGGGATACGCAGTATTTT. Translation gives CASSLGGGVGDTQYF.

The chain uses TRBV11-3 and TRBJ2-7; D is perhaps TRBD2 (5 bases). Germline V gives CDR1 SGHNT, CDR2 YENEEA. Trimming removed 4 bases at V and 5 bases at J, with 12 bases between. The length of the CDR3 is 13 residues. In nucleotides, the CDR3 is TGTGCCAGCAGCTCGAGGAGGTTTAACGAGCAGTACGTC. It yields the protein CASSSRRFNEQYV.

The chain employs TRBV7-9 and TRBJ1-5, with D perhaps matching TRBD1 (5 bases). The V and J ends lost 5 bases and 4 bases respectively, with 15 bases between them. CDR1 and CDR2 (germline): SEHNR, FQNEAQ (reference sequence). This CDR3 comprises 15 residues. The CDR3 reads CASSLGTDPNQPQHF. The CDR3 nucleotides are TGTGCCAGCAGCCTCGGGACCGATCCTAATCAGCCCCAGCATTTT.

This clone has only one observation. This chain's CDR3 is CSVGIGSLEAPQYF. CDR3 nucleotides: TGCAGCGTTGGGATCGGTAGCCTGGAGGCGCCCCAGTACTTC. This sequence joins TRBV29-1 and TRBJ2-5, with a weak D call TRBD2 (5 bases). V lost 4 bases to trimming and J lost 9 bases, with 21 bases between them. The CDR3 is made up of 14 amino acids. Germline CDR1 and CDR2: SQVTM and ANQGSEA.

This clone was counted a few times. The CDR3 coding sequence is TGTGCCAGCAGATCGACAGGGAGCTCTGGAAACACCATATATTTT. Its protein product is CASRSTGSSGNTIYF. The V gene is TRBV6-5, the J gene TRBJ1-3; 7 bases agree with TRBD1. This CDR3 is built from 15 residues. V gave up 6 bases and J gave up 0 bases; unmatched junction bases: 5. Germline lookup yields CDR1 MNHEY and CDR2 SVGAGI.

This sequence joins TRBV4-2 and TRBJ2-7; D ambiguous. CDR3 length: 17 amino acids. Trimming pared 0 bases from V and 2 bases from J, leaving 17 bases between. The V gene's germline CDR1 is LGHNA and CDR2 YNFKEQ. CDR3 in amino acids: CASSQDPSRAIPYEQYF. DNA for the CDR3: TGTGCCAGCAGCCAAGACCCTTCCCGGGCCATCCCCTACGAGCAGTACTTC.

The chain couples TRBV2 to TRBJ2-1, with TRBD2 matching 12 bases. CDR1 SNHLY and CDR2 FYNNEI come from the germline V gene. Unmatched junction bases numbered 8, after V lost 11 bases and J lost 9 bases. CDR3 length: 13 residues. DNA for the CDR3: TGTGCCGACTCTAGCGGGAGGGCTTTTGAGCAGTTCTTC. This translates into CADSSGRAFEQFF.

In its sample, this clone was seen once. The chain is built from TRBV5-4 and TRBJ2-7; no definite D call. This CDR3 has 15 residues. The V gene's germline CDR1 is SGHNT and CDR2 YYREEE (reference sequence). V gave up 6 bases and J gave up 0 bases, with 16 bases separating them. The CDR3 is CASTPTPTHSYEQYF. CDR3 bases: TGTGCCAGCACCCCGACCCCAACTCACTCCTACGAGCAGTACTTC.

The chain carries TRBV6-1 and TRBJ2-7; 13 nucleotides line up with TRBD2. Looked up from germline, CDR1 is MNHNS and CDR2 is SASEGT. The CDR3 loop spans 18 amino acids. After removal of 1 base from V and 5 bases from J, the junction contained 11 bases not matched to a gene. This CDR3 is CASSEVRTSGSFWDEQYF. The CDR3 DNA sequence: TGTGCCAGCAGTGAAGTCAGGACTAGCGGGAGCTTTTGGGACGAGCAGTACTTC.

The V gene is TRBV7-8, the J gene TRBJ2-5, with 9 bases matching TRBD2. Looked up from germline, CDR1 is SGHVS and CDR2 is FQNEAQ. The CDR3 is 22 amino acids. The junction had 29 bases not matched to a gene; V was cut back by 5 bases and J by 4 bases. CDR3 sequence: CASSPPLAGPKLGPRSIETQYF. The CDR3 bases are TGTGCCAGCAGCCCCCCTCTAGCGGGACCTAAGTTGGGGCCGAGGTCCATAGAGACCCAGTACTTC.

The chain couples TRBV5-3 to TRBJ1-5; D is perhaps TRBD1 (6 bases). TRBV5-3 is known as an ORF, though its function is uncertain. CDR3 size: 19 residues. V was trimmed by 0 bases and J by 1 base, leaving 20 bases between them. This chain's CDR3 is CARSLGMRSGESSNQPQHF. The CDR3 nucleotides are TGTGCCAGAAGCTTGGGAATGAGATCAGGGGAGTCAAGCAATCAGCCCCAGCATTTT.

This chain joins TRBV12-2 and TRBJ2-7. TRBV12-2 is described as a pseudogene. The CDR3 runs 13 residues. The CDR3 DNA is TGTGCAAGTCGCATCACGTCCTCCTACGAGCAGTACGTC. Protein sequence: CASRITSSYEQYV.

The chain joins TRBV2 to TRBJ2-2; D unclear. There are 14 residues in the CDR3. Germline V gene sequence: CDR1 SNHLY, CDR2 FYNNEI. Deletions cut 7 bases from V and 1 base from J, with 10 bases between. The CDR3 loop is CASTTRGNTGELFF. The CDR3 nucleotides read TGTGCCAGCACCACCCGAGGGAACACCGGGGAGCTGTTTTTT.

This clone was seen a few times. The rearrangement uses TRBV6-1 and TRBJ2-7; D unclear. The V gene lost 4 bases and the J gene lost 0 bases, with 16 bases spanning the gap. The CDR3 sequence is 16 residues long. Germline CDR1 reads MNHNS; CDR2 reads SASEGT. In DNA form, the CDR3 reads TGTGCCAGCAGTGCCGCTCGGGCGTATCGCTCCTACGAGCAGTACTTC. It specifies CASSAARAYRSYEQYF.

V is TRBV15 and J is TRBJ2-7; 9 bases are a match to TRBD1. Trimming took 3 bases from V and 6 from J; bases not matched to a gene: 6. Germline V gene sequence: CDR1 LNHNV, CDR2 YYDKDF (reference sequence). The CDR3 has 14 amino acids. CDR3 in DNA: TGTGCCACCAGCAGGGACAGGGGCGGGCGCGAGCAGTACTTC. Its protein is CATSRDRGGREQYF.